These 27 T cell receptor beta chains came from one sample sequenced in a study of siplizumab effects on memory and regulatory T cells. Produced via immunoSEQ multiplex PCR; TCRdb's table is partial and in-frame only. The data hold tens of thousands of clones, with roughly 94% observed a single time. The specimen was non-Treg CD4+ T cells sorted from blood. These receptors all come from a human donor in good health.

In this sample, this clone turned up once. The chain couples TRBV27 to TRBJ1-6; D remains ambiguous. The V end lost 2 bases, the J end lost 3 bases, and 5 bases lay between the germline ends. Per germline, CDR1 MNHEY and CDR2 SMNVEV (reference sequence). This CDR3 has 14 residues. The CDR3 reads CASSLDHYNSPLHF. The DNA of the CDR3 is TGTGCCAGCAGTTTAGATCACTATAATTCACCCCTCCACTTT.

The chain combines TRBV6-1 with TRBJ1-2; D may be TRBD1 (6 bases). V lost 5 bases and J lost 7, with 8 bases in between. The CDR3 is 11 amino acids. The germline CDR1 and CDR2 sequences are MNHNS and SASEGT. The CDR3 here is CASSRQVGYTF. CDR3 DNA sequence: TGTGCCAGCAGTCGACAGGTTGGCTACACCTTC.

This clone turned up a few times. CDR3 nucleotide sequence: TGTGCCATCAGTGAGAACAGTAAGAACACTGAAGCTTTCTTT. Its translation is CAISENSKNTEAFF. The J gene is TRBJ1-1, the V gene TRBV10-3; no firm D call. Germline V lookup: CDR1 ENHRY, CDR2 SYGVKD. This CDR3 is 14 amino acids long. Trimming shortened V by 2 bases and J by 1 base, and 8 bases separated the two germline ends.

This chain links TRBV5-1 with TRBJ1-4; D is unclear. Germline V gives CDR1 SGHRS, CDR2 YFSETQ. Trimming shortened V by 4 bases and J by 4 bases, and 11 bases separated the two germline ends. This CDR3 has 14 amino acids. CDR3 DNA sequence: TGCGCCAGCAGCCTGGAAGGGATTAATGAAAAACTGTTTTTT. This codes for CASSLEGINEKLFF.

DNA for the CDR3: TGTGCTAGTGCCTTTCTACCGACGGGACAGGGTGCGGCTAGGTATGGCTACACCTTC. Amino acid sequence: CASAFLPTGQGAARYGYTF. The V call is TRBV12-5, the J call TRBJ1-2; the match to TRBD1 covers 9 bases. CDR3 length equals 19 residues. Germline CDR1 is LGHNT and CDR2 is FRNRAP. V lost 7 bases to trimming and J lost 5 bases; unmatched junction nucleotides: 23.

The CDR3 loop is CASSPKLAGSEQYF. CDR3 in DNA: TGTGCCAGCAGCCCAAAACTAGCGGGAAGCGAGCAGTACTTC. The chain carries TRBV7-8 and TRBJ2-7; 10 nucleotides match TRBD2. The CDR3 has 14 residues. Looked up from germline, CDR1 is SGHVS and CDR2 is FQNEAQ. V dropped 5 bases and J dropped 6; count of bases not matched to a gene: 7.

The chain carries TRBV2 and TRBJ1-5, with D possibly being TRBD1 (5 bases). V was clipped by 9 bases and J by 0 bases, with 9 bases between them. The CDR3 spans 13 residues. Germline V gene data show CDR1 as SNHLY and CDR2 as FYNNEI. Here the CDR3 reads CASQTDSNQPQHF. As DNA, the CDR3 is TGTGCCAGTCAGACAGATAGCAATCAGCCCCAGCATTTT.

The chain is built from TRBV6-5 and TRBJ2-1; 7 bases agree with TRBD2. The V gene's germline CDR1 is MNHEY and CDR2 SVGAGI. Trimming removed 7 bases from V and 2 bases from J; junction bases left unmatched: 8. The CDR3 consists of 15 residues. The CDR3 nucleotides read TGTGCCAGCACTGTGGGCGGGAGCGCCTACAATGAGCAGTTCTTC. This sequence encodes CASTVGGSAYNEQFF.

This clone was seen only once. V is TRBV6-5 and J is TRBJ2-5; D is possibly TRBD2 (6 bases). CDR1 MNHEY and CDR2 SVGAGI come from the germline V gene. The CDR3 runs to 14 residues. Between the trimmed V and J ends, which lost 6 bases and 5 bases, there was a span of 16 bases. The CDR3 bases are TGTGCCAGCAGCCCCCCGCCTGGGGGGGAGACCCAGTACTTC. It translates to CASSPPPGGETQYF.

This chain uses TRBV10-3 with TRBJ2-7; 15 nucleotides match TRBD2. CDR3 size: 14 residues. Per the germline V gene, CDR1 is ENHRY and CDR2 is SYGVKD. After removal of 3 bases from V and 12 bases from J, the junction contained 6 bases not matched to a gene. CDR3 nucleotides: TGTGCCATCAGTGATTCCGGGACTAGCGGGAGGCTGTACTTC. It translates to CAISDSGTSGRLYF.

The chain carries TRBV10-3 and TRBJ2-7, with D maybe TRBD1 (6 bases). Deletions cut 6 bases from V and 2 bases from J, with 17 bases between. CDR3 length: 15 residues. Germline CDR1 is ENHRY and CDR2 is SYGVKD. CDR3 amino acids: CAISGTGTMTYEQYF. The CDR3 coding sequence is TGTGCCATCAGCGGGACCGGGACAATGACCTACGAGCAGTACTTC.

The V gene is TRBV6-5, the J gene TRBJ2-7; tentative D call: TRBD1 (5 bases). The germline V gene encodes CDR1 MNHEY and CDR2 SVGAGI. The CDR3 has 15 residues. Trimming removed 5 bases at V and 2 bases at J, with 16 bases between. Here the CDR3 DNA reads TGTGCCAGCAGTAGATGGACACGAACTCCCTACGAGCAGTACTTC. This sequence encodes CASSRWTRTPYEQYF.

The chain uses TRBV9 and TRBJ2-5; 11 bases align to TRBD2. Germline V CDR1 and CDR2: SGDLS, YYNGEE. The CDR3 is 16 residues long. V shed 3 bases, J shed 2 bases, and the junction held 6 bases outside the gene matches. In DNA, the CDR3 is TGTGCCAGCAGCGCGGGACTAGCGGACGGACAAGAGACCCAGTACTTC. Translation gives CASSAGLADGQETQYF.

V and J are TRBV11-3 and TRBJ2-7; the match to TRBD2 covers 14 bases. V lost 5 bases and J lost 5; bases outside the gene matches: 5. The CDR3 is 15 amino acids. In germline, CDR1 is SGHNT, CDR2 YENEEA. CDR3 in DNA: TGTGCCAGCAGCCCTAAGGGACTAGCGGGAGACGAGCAGTACTTC. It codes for CASSPKGLAGDEQYF. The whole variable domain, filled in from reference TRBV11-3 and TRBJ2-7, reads EAGVVQSPRYKIIEKKQPVAFWCNPISGHNTLYWYLQNLGQGPELLIRYENEEAVDDSQLPKDRFSAERLKGVDSTLKIQPAELGDSAVYLCASSPKGLAGDEQYFGPGTRLTVT.

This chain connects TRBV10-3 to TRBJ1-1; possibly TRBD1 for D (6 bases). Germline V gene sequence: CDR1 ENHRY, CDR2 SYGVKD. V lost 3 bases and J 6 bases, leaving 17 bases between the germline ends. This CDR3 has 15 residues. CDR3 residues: CAISDVGGGNAEAFF. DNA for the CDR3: TGTGCCATCAGTGACGTGGGAGGGGGAAATGCTGAAGCTTTCTTT.

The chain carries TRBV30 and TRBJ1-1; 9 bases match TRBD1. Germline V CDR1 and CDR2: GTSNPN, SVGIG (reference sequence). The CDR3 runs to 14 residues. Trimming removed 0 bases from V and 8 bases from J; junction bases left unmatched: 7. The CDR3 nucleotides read TGTGCCTGGAGTGTACAAAGGGACAGGGTCGAAGCTTTCTTT. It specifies CAWSVQRDRVEAFF.

CDR3 nucleotides: TGTGCCAGCAGAAGCCTAGCGGGAGTTTACGAGCAGTACTTC. Protein: CASRSLAGVYEQYF. The chain joins TRBV6-5 to TRBJ2-7, with 10 bases aligning to TRBD2. Germline V gives CDR1 MNHEY, CDR2 SVGAGI. This CDR3 spans 14 amino acids. Trimming cost V 6 bases and J 4 bases; bases outside gene matches: 6.

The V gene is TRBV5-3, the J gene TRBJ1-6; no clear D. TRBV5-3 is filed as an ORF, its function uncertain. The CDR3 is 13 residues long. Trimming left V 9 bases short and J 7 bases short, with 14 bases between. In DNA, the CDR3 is TGTGCCATAGCGACAACTAGAAATTCACCCCTCCACTTT. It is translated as CAIATTRNSPLHF.

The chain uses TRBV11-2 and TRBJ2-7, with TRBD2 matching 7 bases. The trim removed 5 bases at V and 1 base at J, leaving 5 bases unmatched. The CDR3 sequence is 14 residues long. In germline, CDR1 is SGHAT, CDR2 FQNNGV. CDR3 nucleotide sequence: TGTGCCAGCAGCACCCGGACTAGTTCCTACGAGCAGTACTTC. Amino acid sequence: CASSTRTSSYEQYF.

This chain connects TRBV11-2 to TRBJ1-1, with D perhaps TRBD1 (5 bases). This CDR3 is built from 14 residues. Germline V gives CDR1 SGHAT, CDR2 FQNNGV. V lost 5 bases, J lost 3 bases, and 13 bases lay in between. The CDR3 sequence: CASSRRTTDTEAFF. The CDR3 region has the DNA TGTGCCAGCAGCAGAAGGACAACAGACACTGAAGCTTTCTTT.

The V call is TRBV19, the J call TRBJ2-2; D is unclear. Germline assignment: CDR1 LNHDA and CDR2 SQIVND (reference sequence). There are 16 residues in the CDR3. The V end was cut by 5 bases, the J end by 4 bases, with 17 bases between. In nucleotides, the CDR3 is TGTGCCAGTAGTCCCCGTCCTAACCTAATCACCGGGGAGCTGTTTTTT. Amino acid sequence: CASSPRPNLITGELFF.

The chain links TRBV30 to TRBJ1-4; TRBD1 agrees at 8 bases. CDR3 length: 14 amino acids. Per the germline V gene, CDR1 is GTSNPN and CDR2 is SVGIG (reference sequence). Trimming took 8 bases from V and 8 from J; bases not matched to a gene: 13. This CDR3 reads CAGSTTGAIEKLFF. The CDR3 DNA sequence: TGTGCCGGCAGCACGACAGGGGCCATCGAAAAACTGTTTTTT.

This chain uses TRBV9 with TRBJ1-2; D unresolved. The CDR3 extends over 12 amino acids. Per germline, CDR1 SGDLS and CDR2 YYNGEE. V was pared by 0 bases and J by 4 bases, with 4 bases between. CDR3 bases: TGTGCCAGCAGCGTAGCTAGCTATGGCTACACCTTC. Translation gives CASSVASYGYTF.

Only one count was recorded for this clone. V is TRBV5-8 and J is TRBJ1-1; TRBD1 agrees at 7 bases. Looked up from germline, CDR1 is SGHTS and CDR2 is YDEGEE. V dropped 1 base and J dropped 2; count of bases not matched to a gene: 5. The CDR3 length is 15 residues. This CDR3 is CASSLSGTVNTEAFF. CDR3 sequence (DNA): TGTGCCAGCAGCTTGTCGGGGACAGTAAACACTGAAGCTTTCTTT.

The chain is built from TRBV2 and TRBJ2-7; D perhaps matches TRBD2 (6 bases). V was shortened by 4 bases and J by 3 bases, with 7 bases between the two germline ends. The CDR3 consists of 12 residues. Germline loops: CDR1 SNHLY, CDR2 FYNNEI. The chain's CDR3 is CASSGGDYEQYF. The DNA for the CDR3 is TGTGCCAGCAGTGGCGGGGACTACGAGCAGTACTTC.

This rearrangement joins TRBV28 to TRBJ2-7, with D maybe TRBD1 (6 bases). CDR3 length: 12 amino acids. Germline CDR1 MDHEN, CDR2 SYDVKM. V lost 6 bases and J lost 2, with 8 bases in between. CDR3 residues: CASRQGPYEQYF. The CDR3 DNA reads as TGTGCCAGCAGACAGGGCCCCTACGAGCAGTACTTC.

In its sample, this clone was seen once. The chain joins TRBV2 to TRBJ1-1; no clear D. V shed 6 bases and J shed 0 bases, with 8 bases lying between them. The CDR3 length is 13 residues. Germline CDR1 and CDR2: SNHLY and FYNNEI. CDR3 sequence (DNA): TGTGCCAGCAGCACGGACCTGAACACTGAAGCTTTCTTT. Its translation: CASSTDLNTEAFF.